This T cell receptor beta chain was profiled in a study of breast tumors, draining lymph nodes, adjacent tissues. Overall study results and limits: Compared with basal-like, luminal-like tumors shared significantly more repertoire with nontumor tissue. Tumors had less TCR diversity than lymph nodes, more than nontumor tissue. Data fit most tumor T cells coming from lymph node, expanding in tumor. The lymph node origin of tumor T cells was framed as consistent with a hypothesis, not demonstrated.

Each CDR3 protein is one row after TCRdb ran MiXCR on the multiplex PCR reads. Among 150,000 to 200,000 distinct CDR3 sequences, around a third were seen once, and the ten largest hold 3.8%. This CDR3 has 13 amino acids. V lost 6 bases, J lost 8 bases, and 7 bases stayed unmatched. Germline CDR1 reads SEHNR; CDR2 reads FQNEAQ (reference sequence). In regard to this clonotype: Its cognate antigen is unknown.

Breast cancer patients provided tissue from their axillary draining lymph nodes. Sequenced: axillary lymph node tissue. The chain has TRBV7-9 and TRBJ2-4; 7 bases match TRBD2. The TCR was taken from a female donor with breast cancer. Some clones in this sample may be carry-over from other donors' samples. The DNA for the CDR3 is TGTGCCAGCAGACACGGGGCGGGGGACATTCAGTACTTC. It encodes CASRHGAGDIQYF.